Each of the 18 T cell receptor beta chains below was sequenced from the same sample in a study of blood T cells in healthy people across ages. Using a J-beta primer mix together with a sample-barcoded 5' primer, a second PCR was run for roughly 6 to 12 cycles. TCRdb called the 5' RACE reads again in MiXCR, with one record for every CDR3 protein. Among some 920,000 distinct CDR3 sequences, roughly half were seen once, and the ten largest hold about 20%. The sequencing input was blood. All receptors come from a woman in her sixties in good health.

V usage is TRBV6-5 and J usage is TRBJ2-1; the match to TRBD2 covers 12 bases. Germline CDR1 is MNHEY and CDR2 is SVGAGI. This CDR3 has 16 amino acids. The V and J ends lost 2 bases and 8 bases, in that order; junction bases with no gene match: 7. CDR3 coding DNA: TGTGCCAGCAGTTACCGGCGGACTAGCGGGAACCATGAGCAGTTCTTC. Translation: CASSYRRTSGNHEQFF.

This clonotype was seen a handful of times. The chain joins TRBV6-4 to TRBJ1-5; D might be TRBD1 (5 bases). CDR3 size: 16 residues. The germline V and J ends were trimmed by 0 bases and 3 bases, with 12 bases remaining between them. The germline gives CDR1 MRHNA, CDR2 SNTAGT. The CDR3: CASSDSKRGTNQPQHF. CDR3 in DNA: TGTGCCAGCAGTGACTCGAAGAGAGGGACCAATCAGCCCCAGCATTTT.

This clonotype was observed a handful of times. The chain combines TRBV20-1 with TRBJ2-7, with D possibly TRBD1 on 6 matching bases. Germline CDR1 reads DFQATT; CDR2 reads SNEGSKA (reference sequence). This CDR3 is 16 amino acids long. V lost 2 bases and J 0 bases, leaving 17 bases between the germline ends. CDR3 region: CSARPAGAGASYEQYF. The CDR3 region has the DNA TGCAGTGCTAGACCCGCTGGGGCAGGGGCCTCCTACGAGCAGTACTTC.

This clonotype came up many times. The V call is TRBV5-6, the J call TRBJ2-6; D not resolved. CDR3 length: 16 amino acids. CDR1 SGHDT and CDR2 YYEEEE come from the germline V gene. Trimming left V 4 bases short and J 2 bases short, with 13 bases between. The CDR3 DNA reads TGTGCCAGCAGCCATCTTCGGGCAACTGGGGCCAACGTCCTGACTTTC. Amino acid sequence: CASSHLRATGANVLTF.

This clonotype has just a few counts. This chain joins TRBV7-8 and TRBJ2-3; tentative D call: TRBD2 (6 bases). CDR3 size: 15 residues. Trimming pared 4 bases from V and 0 bases from J, leaving 11 bases between. Per germline, CDR1 SGHVS and CDR2 FQNEAQ. Here the CDR3 reads CASSYRLDSTDTQYF. The DNA for the CDR3 is TGTGCCAGCAGCTACCGACTAGATAGCACAGATACGCAGTATTTT.

The chain recombines TRBV11-2 with TRBJ2-1, with a weak D call TRBD2 (6 bases). Germline CDR1 is SGHAT and CDR2 is FQNNGV. The V end was cut by 4 bases, the J end by 9 bases, with 13 bases between. CDR3 size: 13 residues. In DNA, the CDR3 is TGTGCCAGCAGCTCTTGGGGCGGGATTGAGCAGTTCTTC. Its translation: CASSSWGGIEQFF.

The chain employs TRBV4-2 and TRBJ2-7; the match to TRBD2 covers 8 bases. Germline trimming cut 1 base from V and 0 bases from J; bases unmatched to any gene: 5. CDR3 length: 16 residues. CDR1 is LGHNA, CDR2 YNFKEQ, per germline. The CDR3 sequence: CASSQGQRELSYEQYF. The CDR3 region has the DNA TGTGCCAGCAGCCAAGGTCAGCGGGAGCTCTCCTACGAGCAGTACTTC.

This chain uses TRBV29-1 with TRBJ2-7, with 8 positions matching TRBD1. Unmatched junction bases numbered 12, after V lost 4 bases and J lost 4 bases. Germline V lookup: CDR1 SQVTM, CDR2 ANQGSEA. The CDR3 sequence is 15 residues long. The CDR3 here is CSVGLQGARIYEQYF. The CDR3 coding sequence is TGCAGCGTTGGCCTCCAGGGGGCGAGAATATACGAGCAGTACTTC.

The chain combines TRBV9 with TRBJ1-3; TRBD1 is a possible D gene (5 bases). V dropped 4 bases and J dropped 2 bases, with 10 bases sitting between them. The germline gives CDR1 SGDLS, CDR2 YYNGEE. The CDR3 is 14 residues long. The DNA for the CDR3 is TGTGCCAGCAGCCAGAGGGGAGCTGGAAACACCATATATTTT. It encodes CASSQRGAGNTIYF.

This clonotype has a single count. This chain connects TRBV5-5 to TRBJ2-3; D may match TRBD1 or TRBD2 (5 bases each). This CDR3 comprises 14 residues. V was cut by 6 bases and J by 2 bases, with 13 bases left in between. Looked up from germline, CDR1 is SGHKS and CDR2 is YYEKEE (reference sequence). CDR3 DNA: TGTGCCAGCAATTGGGACCCGCACACAGATACGCAGTATTTT. It specifies CASNWDPHTDTQYF.

This clonotype was observed a single time. The chain has TRBV9 and TRBJ1-1; D is undetermined. This CDR3 comprises 13 residues. Germline assignment: CDR1 SGDLS and CDR2 YYNGEE. V lost 0 bases and J lost 7, with 10 bases in between. The CDR3 loop is CASSVGGGNEAFF. CDR3 DNA: TGTGCCAGCAGCGTAGGGGGAGGGAATGAAGCTTTCTTT.

This clonotype appeared a few times. The chain carries TRBV5-1 and TRBJ2-7; 9 bases align to TRBD1. Germline V gene lookup returns CDR1 SGHRS and CDR2 YFSETQ. Unmatched junction bases numbered 7, after V lost 7 bases and J lost 5 bases. CDR3 size: 13 residues. The DNA for the CDR3 is TGCGCCAGCGGAGGACAGGGGATCAACGAGCAGTACTTC. Protein product: CASGGQGINEQYF. Filled out from reference TRBV5-1 and TRBJ2-7, the complete variable domain reads KAGVTQTPRYLIKTRGQQVTLSCSPISGHRSVSWYQQTPGQGLQFLFEYFSETQRNKGNFPGRFSGRQFSNSRSEMNVSTLELGDSALYLCASGGQGINEQYFGPGTRLTVT.

The chain couples TRBV4-1 to TRBJ2-7; TRBD1 might be the D (6 bases). CDR3 length: 16 amino acids. The germline CDR1 and CDR2 sequences are MGHRA and YSYEKL. The V gene lost 4 bases and the J gene lost 3 bases, with 19 bases spanning the gap. The DNA of the CDR3 is TGCGCCAGCAGCCGACCGGATGCAGGGGTCGGCTACGAGCAGTACTTC. Translating gives CASSRPDAGVGYEQYF.

The chain is built from TRBV7-2 and TRBJ2-3, with TRBD2 identical over 9 bases. CDR3 size: 15 residues. Per germline, CDR1 SGHTA and CDR2 FQGNSA. Trimming removed 1 base from V and 4 bases from J; junction bases left unmatched: 3. The CDR3 DNA reads TGTGCCAGCAGCTTAGGCGGGAGGGCCCCAGATACGCAGTATTTT. Translation: CASSLGGRAPDTQYF.

With regard to this clonotype: The junction and the germline gene differ at one end; a read error may be behind it. The chain employs TRBV11-2 and TRBJ2-1; no clear D. Looked up from germline, CDR1 is SGHAT and CDR2 is FQNNGV. The CDR3 totals 12 residues. CDR3 region: CASSFAFDEQFF. CDR3 DNA: TGTGCCAGTAGCTTCGCCTTCGACGAGCAGTTCTTC. The variable domain in full, completed from reference TRBV11-2 and TRBJ2-1, reads EAGVAQSPRYKIIEKRQSVAFWCNPISGHATLYWYQQILGQGPKLLIQFQNNGVVDDSQLPKDRFSAERLKGVDSTLKIQPAKLEDSAVYLCASSFAFDEQFFGPGTRLTVL.

V is TRBV6-2 or TRBV6-3 and J is TRBJ2-6, with D perhaps TRBD1 (5 bases). The CDR3 runs to 14 residues. Germline CDR1 is MNHEY and CDR2 is SVGEGT. Trimming removed 2 bases at V and 5 bases at J, with 7 bases between. DNA for the CDR3: TGTGCCAGCAGTTACGCGGACAGGGCCAACGTCCTGACTTTC. This sequence encodes CASSYADRANVLTF.

The chain combines TRBV4-3 with TRBJ2-2; TRBD1 might be the D (5 bases). CDR3 length: 15 residues. The V end was cut by 8 bases, the J end by 1 base, with 14 bases between. CDR1 LGHNA and CDR2 YSLEER come from the germline V gene. The CDR3 region is CASSHYRRNTGELFF. The CDR3 coding sequence is TGCGCCAGCTCCCACTACAGGCGGAACACCGGGGAGCTGTTTTTT.

Comment on this clonotype: A much more abundant neighbour one base away suggests this may be a read error. The chain uses TRBV4-1 and TRBJ2-7; no clear D. Germline-derived CDR1 and CDR2 are MGHRA and YSYEKL. The CDR3 sequence is 15 residues long. V was cut by 1 base and J by 4 bases, with 14 bases left in between. The DNA of the CDR3 is TGCGCCAGCAGCCAAGTCGGGCTAGGTAAATACGAGCAGTACTTC. It encodes CASSQVGLGKYEQYF.